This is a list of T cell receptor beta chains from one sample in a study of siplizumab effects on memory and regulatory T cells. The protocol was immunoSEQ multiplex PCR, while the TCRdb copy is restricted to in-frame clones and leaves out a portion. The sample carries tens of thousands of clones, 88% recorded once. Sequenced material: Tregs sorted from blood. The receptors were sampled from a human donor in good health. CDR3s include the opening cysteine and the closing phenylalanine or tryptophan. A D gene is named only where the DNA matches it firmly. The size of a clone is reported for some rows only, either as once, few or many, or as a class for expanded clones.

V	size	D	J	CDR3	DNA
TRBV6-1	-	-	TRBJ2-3	CASSLRRDTQYF	TGTGCCAGCAGTCTGCGGCGAGATACGCAGTATTTT
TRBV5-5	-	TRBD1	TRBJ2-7	CASSLAPDRFARFHEQYF	TGTGCCAGCAGCTTGGCTCCGGACAGGTTTGCTCGATTCCACGAGCAGTACTTC
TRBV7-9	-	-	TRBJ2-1	CASSLSQALEQFF	TGTGCCAGCAGCCTCTCTCAGGCGCTTGAGCAGTTCTTC
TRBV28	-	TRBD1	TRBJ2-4	CASRPQGAGKNIQYF	TGTGCCAGCAGACCTCAGGGGGCCGGCAAAAACATTCAGTACTTC
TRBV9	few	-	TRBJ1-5	CASSPEGRNQPQHF	TGTGCCAGCAGCCCGGAGGGGCGCAATCAGCCCCAGCATTTT
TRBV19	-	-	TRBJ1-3	CAISPGRRNTIYF	TGTGCCATCAGCCCGGGACGAAGAAACACCATATATTTT
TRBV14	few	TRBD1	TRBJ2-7	CASSQGPGQDYEQYF	TGTGCCAGCAGCCAAGGACCGGGACAGGACTACGAGCAGTACTTC
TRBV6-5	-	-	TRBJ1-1	CASGRTGGTEAFF	TGTGCCAGCGGCCGAACGGGGGGGACTGAAGCTTTCTTT
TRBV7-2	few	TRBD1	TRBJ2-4	CASSNRGRNIQYF	TGTGCCAGCAGCAACAGGGGGAGGAACATTCAGTACTTC
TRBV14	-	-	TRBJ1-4	CASSQSFATNEKLFF	TGTGCCAGCAGCCAATCCTTTGCAACTAATGAAAAACTGTTTTTT
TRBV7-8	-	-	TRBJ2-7	CASSLVPQVYEQYF	TGTGCCAGCAGCTTAGTTCCACAGGTCTACGAGCAGTACTTC
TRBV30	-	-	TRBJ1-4	CAWSSRRTNEKLFF	TGTGCCTGGAGTAGTAGGCGCACTAATGAAAAACTGTTTTTT
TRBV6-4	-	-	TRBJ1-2	CASSDNLRPYGYTF	TGTGCCAGCAGTGACAATCTGAGGCCCTATGGCTACACCTTC
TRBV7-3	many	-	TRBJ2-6	CASSLTGASGANVLTF	TGTGCCAGCAGCTTAACGGGAGCCTCTGGGGCCAACGTCCTGACTTTC
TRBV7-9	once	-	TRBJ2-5	CASSFARTEETQYF	TGTGCCAGCAGCTTCGCCCGGACGGAGGAGACCCAGTACTTC
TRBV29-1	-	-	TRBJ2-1	CSVDVSALYEQFF	TGCAGCGTTGATGTTTCCGCGTTATACGAGCAGTTCTTC
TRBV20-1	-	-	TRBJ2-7	CSAPRSYEQYF	TGCAGTGCTCCCAGGAGTTACGAGCAGTACTTC
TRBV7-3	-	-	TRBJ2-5	CASSLNRRETQYF	TGTGCCAGCAGCTTAAATCGGCGGGAGACCCAGTACTTC
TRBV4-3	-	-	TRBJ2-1	CASSPGIQGGFYEQFF	TGCGCCAGCAGCCCAGGAATACAGGGAGGCTTCTATGAGCAGTTCTTC
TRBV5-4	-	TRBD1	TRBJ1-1	CASSPEDRVGGSVEGTEAFF	TGTGCCAGCAGTCCCGAAGACAGGGTAGGTGGTAGCGTTGAGGGCACTGAAGCTTTCTTT
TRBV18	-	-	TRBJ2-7	CASSPQGTGYEQYF	TGTGCCAGCTCACCACAGGGTACGGGCTACGAGCAGTACTTC
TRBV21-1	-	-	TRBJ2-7	CASSKSHDRGFIYEQYF	TGTGCCAGCAGCAAAAGCCACGACAGGGGGTTCATCTACGAGCAGTACTTC
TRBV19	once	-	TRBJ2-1	CASGHQTPPGQFF	TGTGCCTCGGGCCATCAAACCCCGCCCGGGCAGTTCTTC
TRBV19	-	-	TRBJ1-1	CASSITWNTEAFF	TGTGCCAGTAGTATAACCTGGAACACTGAAGCTTTCTTT
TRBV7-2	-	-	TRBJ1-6	CASSLVWQGHSPLHF	TGTGCCAGCAGCTTAGTGTGGCAGGGACATTCACCCCTCCACTTT
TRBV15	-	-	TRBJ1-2	CATSRAGGLSYTF	TGTGCCACCAGCAGAGCTGGGGGGCTGAGCTACACCTTC
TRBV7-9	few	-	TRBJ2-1	CASSPPRSPNEQFF	TGTGCCAGCAGCCCCCCGCGGTCTCCCAATGAGCAGTTCTTC
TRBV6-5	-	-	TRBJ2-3	CASSPGGPQDTQYF	TGTGCCAGCAGTCCCGGGGGGCCCCAAGATACGCAGTATTTT
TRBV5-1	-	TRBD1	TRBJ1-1	CASSLELTGATGAEAFF	TGCGCCAGCAGCTTGGAGTTAACAGGGGCCACGGGTGCTGAAGCTTTCTTT
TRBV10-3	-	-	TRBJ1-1	CAISQSVDRRTEAFF	TGTGCCATCAGTCAGTCCGTTGACAGGCGGACTGAAGCTTTCTTT
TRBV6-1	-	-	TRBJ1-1	CASGRIEAFF	TGTGCCAGTGGACGTATTGAAGCTTTCTTT
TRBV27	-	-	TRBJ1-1	CASSFRADSEAFF	TGTGCCAGCAGTTTTCGGGCGGACAGCGAAGCTTTCTTT
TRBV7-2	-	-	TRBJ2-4	CASSPGLSIQYF	TGTGCCAGCAGCCCAGGTCTAAGCATTCAGTACTTC
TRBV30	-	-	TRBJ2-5	CAWSPGGLQETQYF	TGTGCCTGGAGCCCCGGGGGCCTACAAGAGACCCAGTACTTC
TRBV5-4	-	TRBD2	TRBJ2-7	CASSPGTIPSYEQYF	TGTGCCAGCAGCCCCGGGACTATCCCTTCCTACGAGCAGTACTTC
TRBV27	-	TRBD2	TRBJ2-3	CASSLLPSGSTDTQYF	TGTGCCAGCAGTTTATTGCCTAGCGGGAGCACAGATACGCAGTATTTT
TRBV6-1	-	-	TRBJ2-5	CASSPFGQSQETQYF	TGTGCCAGCAGCCCCTTCGGGCAGTCTCAAGAGACCCAGTACTTC
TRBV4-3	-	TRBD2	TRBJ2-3	CASSQDLAGGVLTDTQYF	TGCGCCAGCAGCCAAGATCTAGCGGGAGGGGTTCTCACAGATACGCAGTATTTT
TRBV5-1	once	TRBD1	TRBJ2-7	CASSLKGQSYEQYF	TGCGCCAGCAGCTTGAAGGGACAGAGCTACGAGCAGTACTTC
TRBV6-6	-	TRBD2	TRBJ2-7	CASRSGRPWAHEQYF	TGTGCCAGCAGAAGCGGGAGGCCCTGGGCCCACGAGCAGTACTTC
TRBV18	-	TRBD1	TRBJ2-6	CASSPRQGAGTGANVLTF	TGTGCCAGCTCACCAAGACAGGGAGCTGGGACTGGGGCCAACGTCCTGACTTTC
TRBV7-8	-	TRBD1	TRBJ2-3	CASSSGQLSTDTQYF	TGTGCCAGCAGCTCGGGACAGCTGAGCACAGATACGCAGTATTTT
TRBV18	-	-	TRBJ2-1	CASSPRPTINEQFF	TGTGCCAGCTCACCTCGACCCACCATTAATGAGCAGTTCTTC
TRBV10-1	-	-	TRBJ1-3	CASSIGRTLSGNTIYF	TGCGCCAGCAGTATAGGACGGACGCTCTCTGGAAACACCATATATTTT
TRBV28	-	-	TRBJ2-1	CASSLAESSYNEQFF	TGTGCCAGCAGTTTGGCAGAGAGCTCCTACAATGAGCAGTTCTTC
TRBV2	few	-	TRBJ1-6	CATRRGGGNSPLHF	TGTGCCACTAGAAGGGGAGGAGGAAATTCACCCCTCCACTTT
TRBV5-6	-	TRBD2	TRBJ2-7	CASSRIAGTPYEQYF	TGTGCCAGCAGCAGGATAGCGGGAACTCCCTACGAGCAGTACTTC
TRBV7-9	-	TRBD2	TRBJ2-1	CASSTSGPSSYNEQFF	TGTGCCAGCAGCACTAGCGGGCCTAGCTCCTACAATGAGCAGTTCTTC
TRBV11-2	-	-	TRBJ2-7	CASSLDGTSEYEQYF	TGTGCCAGCAGCTTAGACGGGACCTCGGAGTACGAGCAGTACTTC
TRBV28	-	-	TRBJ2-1	CASSLGGTVFNEQFF	TGTGCCAGCAGCCTGGGCGGGACGGTGTTTAATGAGCAGTTCTTC
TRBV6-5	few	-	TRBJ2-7	CASSYPGEREQYF	TGTGCCAGCAGTTACCCGGGTGAACGGGAGCAGTACTTC
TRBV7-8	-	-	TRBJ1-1	CASSTSGLNTEAFF	TGTGCCAGCAGCACCTCAGGGTTGAACACTGAAGCTTTCTTT
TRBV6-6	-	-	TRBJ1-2	CASREDTFYGYTF	TGTGCCAGCAGGGAAGACACGTTCTATGGCTACACCTTC
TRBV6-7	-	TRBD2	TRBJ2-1	CASSLTSGRPSSYNEQFF	TGTGCCAGCAGCCTAACTAGCGGGAGGCCGAGCTCCTACAATGAGCAGTTCTTC